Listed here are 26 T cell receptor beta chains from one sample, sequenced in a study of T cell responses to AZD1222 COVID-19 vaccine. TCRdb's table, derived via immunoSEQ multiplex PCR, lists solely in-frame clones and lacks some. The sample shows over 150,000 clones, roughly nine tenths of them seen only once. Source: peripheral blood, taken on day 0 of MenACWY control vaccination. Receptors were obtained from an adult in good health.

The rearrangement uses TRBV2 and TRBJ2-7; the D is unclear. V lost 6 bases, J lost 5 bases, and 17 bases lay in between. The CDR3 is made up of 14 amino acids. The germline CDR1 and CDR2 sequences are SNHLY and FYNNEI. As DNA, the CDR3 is TGTGCCAGCAGGATATACGAGTTATCCCACGAGCAGTACGTC. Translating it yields CASRIYELSHEQYV.

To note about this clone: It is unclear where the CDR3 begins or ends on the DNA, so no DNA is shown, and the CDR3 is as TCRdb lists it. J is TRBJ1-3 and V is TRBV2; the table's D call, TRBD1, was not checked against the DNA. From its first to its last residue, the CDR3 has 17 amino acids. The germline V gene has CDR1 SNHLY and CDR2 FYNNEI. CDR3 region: CASSVGFSGQGGNTIYF.

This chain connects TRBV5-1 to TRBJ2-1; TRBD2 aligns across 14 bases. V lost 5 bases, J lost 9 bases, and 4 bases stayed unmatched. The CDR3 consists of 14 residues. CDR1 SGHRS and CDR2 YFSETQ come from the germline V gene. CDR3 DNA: TGCGCCAGCAGGGGACTAGCGGGAGAACGTGAGCAGTTCTTC. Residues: CASRGLAGEREQFF.

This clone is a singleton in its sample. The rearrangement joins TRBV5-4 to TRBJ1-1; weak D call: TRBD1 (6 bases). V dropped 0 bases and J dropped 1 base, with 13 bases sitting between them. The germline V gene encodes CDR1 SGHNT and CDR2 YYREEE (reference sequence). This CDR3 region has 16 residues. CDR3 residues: CASSLARGPANTEAFF. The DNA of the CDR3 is TGTGCCAGCAGCTTGGCCAGGGGTCCGGCGAACACTGAAGCTTTCTTT.

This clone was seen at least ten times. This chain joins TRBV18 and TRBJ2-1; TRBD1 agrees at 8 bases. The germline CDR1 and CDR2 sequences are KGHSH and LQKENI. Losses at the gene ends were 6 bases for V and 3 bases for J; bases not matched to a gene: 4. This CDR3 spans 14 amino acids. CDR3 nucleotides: TGTGCCAGCTCGGGGACAGGCTACTACAATGAGCAGTTCTTC. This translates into CASSGTGYYNEQFF.

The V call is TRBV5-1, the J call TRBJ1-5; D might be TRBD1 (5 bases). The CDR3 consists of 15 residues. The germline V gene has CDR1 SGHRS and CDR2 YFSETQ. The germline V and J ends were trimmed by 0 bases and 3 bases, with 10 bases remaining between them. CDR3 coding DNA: TGCGCCAGCAGCTTGGAAGGGACCCACAATCAGCCCCAGCATTTT. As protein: CASSLEGTHNQPQHF.

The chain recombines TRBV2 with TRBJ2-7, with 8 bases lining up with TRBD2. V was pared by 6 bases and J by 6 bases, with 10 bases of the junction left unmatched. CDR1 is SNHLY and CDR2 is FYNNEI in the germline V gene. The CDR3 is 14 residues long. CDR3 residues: CASRSGSRPGEQYF. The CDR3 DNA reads TGTGCCAGCAGGAGCGGGAGTCGGCCGGGCGAGCAGTACTTC. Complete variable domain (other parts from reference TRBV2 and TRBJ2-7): EPEVTQTPSHQVTQMGQEVILRCVPISNHLYFYWYRQILGQKVEFLVSFYNNEISEKSEIFDDQFSVERPDGSNFTLKIRSTKLEDSAMYFCASRSGSRPGEQYFGPGTRLTVT.

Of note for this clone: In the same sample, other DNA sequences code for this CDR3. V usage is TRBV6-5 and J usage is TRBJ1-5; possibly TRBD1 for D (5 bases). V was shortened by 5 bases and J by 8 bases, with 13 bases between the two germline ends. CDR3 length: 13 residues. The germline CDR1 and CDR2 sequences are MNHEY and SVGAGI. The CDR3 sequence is CASSPLRGEPQHF. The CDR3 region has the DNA TGTGCCAGCAGTCCCTTAAGGGGTGAGCCCCAGCATTTT.

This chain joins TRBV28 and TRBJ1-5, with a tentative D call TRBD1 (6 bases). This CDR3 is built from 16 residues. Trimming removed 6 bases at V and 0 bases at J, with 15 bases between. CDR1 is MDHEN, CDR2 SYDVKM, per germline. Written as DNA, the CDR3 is TGTGCCAGCAGAGACCGGACAGATCCTAGCAATCAGCCCCAGCATTTT. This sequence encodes CASRDRTDPSNQPQHF.

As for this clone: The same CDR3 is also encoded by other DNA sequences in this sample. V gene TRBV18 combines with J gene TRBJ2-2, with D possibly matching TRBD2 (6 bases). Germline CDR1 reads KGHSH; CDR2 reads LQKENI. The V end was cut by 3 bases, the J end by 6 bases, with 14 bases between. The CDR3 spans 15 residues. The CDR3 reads CASSPPFGGAGELFF. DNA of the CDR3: TGTGCCAGCTCACCGCCTTTTGGAGGGGCCGGGGAGCTGTTTTTT.

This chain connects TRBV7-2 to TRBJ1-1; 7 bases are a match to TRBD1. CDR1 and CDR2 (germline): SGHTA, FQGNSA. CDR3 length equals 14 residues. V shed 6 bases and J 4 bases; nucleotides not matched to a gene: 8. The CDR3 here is CASRLGQAGTEAFF. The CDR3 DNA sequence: TGTGCCAGCAGGCTCGGACAGGCGGGCACTGAAGCTTTCTTT.

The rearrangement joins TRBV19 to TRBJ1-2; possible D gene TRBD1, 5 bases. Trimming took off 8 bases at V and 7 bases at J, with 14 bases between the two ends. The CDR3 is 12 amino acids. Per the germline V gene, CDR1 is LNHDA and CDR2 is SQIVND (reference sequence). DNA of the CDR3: TGTGCCAGTCCTTACCGGGACTCTGGCTACACCTTC. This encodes CASPYRDSGYTF.

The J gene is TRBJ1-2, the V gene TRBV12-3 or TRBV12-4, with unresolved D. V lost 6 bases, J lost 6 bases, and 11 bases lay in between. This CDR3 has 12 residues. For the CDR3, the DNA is TGTGCCAGCAGCCCTTGGGGAGATGGCTACACCTTC. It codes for CASSPWGDGYTF.

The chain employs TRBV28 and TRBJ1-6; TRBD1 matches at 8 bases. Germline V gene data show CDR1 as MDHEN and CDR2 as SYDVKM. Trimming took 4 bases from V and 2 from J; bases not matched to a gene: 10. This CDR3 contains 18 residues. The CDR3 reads CASSSDRGMITYNSPLHF. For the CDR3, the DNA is TGTGCCAGCAGTTCCGACAGGGGTATGATAACCTATAATTCACCCCTCCACTTT.

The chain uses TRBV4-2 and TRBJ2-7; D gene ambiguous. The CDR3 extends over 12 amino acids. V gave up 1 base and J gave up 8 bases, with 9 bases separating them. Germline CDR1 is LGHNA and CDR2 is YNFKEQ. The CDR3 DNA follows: TGTGCCAGCAGCCAAGTGAAGCAGAAGCAGTACTTC. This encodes CASSQVKQKQYF.

The CDR3 DNA reads TGTGCCAGCAGTGAAAATGCCAACGTCCTGACTTTC. This translates into CASSENANVLTF. V gene TRBV25-1 combines with J gene TRBJ2-6; D not certain. The CDR3 runs 12 residues. V lost 2 bases and J 7 bases, leaving 3 bases between the germline ends. CDR1 MGHDK and CDR2 SYGVNS come from the germline V gene.

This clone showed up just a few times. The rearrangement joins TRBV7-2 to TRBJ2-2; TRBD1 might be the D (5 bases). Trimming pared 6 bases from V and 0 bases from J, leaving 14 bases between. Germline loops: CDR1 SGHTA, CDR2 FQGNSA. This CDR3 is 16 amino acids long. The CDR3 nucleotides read TGTGCCAGCAGTCCCGACAGCAGCCCGAACACCGGGGAGCTGTTTTTT. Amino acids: CASSPDSSPNTGELFF.

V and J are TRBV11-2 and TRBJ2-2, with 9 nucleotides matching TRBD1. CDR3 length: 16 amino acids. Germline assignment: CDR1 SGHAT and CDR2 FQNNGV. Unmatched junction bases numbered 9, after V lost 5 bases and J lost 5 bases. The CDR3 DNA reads TGTGCCAGCAGCAAGCGCACCGGGACAGGGACCGGGGAGCTGTTTTTT. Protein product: CASSKRTGTGTGELFF.

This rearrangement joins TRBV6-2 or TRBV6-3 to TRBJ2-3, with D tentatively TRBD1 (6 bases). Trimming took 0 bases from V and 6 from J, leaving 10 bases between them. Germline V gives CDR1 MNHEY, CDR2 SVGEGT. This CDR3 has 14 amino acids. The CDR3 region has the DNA TGTGCCAGCAGTTACTCGGACAGCCTGGATACGCAGTATTTT. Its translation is CASSYSDSLDTQYF.

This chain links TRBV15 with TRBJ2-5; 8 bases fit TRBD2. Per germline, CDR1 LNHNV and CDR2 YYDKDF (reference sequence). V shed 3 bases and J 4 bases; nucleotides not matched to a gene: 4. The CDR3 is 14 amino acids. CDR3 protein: CATSSLRGGETQYF. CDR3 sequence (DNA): TGTGCCACCAGCAGCCTTCGGGGGGGAGAGACCCAGTACTTC.

The chain's CDR3 is CASKNGGYNEQFF. The CDR3 DNA sequence: TGTGCCAGCAAGAACGGGGGATACAATGAGCAGTTCTTC. The rearrangement joins TRBV28 to TRBJ2-1; D possibly corresponds to TRBD2 (6 bases). This CDR3 contains 13 residues. In germline, CDR1 is MDHEN, CDR2 SYDVKM. V was pared by 7 bases and J by 4 bases, with 11 bases between.

Here the CDR3 reads CASSQDGAGPNEKLFF. CDR3 sequence (DNA): TGCGCCAGCAGCCAAGATGGTGCAGGCCCTAATGAAAAACTGTTTTTT. The gene calls are TRBV4-3 and TRBJ1-4; no firm D call. The CDR3 has 16 residues. Looked up from germline, CDR1 is LGHNA and CDR2 is YSLEER. V was pared by 0 bases and J by 3 bases, with 11 bases between.

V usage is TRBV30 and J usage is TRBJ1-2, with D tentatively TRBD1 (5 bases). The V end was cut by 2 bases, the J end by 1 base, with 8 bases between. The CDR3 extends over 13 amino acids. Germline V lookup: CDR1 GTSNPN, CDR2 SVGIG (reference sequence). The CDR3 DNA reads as TGTGCCTGGAGTAGGACAAATAACTATGGCTACACCTTC. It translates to CAWSRTNNYGYTF.

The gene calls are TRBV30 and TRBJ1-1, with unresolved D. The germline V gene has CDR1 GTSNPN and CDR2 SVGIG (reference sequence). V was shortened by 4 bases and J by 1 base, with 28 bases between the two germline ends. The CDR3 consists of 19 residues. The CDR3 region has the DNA TGTGCCTGGATGGCAGAAGGATCTACTCACCTTCGTTGGAACACTGAAGCTTTCTTT. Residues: CAWMAEGSTHLRWNTEAFF.

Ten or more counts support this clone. This CDR3 is CASSAGLAGDETQYF. DNA of the CDR3: TGTGCCAGCAGCGCTGGACTAGCGGGAGACGAGACCCAGTACTTC. The gene calls are TRBV9 and TRBJ2-5; TRBD2 agrees at 13 bases. Germline V gene lookup returns CDR1 SGDLS and CDR2 YYNGEE. The CDR3 has 15 amino acids. Trimming took 3 bases from V and 5 from J; bases not matched to a gene: 4.

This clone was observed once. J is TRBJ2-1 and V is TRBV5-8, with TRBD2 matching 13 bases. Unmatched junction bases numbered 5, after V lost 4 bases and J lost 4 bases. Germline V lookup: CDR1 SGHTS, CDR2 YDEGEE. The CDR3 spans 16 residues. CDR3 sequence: CASSRTSGGEYNEQFF. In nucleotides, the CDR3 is TGTGCCAGCAGCCGTACTAGCGGGGGGGAATACAATGAGCAGTTCTTC. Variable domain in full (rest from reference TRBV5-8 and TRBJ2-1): EAGVTQSPTHLIKTRGQQATLRCSPISGHTSVYWYQQALGLGLQFLLWYDEGEERNRGNFPPRFSGRQFPNYSSELNVNALELEDSALYLCASSRTSGGEYNEQFFGPGTRLTVL.